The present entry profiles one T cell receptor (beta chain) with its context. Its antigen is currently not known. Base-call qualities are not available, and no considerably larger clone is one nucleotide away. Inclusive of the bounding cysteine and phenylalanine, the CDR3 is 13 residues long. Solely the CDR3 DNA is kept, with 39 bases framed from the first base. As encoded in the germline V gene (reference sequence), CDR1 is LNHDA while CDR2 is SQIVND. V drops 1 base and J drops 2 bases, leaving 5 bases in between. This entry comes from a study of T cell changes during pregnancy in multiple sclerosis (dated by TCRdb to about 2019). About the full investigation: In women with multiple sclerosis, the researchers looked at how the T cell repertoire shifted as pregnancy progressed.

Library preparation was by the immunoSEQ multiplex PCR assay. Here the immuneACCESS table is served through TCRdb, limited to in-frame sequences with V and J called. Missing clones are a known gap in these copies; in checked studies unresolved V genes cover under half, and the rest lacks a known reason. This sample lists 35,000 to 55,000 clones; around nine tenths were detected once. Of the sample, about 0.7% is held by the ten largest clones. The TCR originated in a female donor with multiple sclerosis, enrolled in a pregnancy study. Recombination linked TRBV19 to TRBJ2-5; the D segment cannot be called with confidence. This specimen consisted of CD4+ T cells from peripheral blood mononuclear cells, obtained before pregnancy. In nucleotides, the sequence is TGTGCCAGTAGTATAGGACTGCAAGAGACCCAGTACTTC. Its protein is CASSIGLQETQYF.